This entry is about one T cell receptor beta chain. The target of this receptor is not known. No base quality information exists; no much larger clone differs at one position. This sample was taken from a study of graft-versus-host responses after intestinal transplantation (dated by TCRdb to the early 2020s). For context, the study as a whole: Recipients received multivisceral, liver-intestinal, or isolated intestinal transplants. All recipients received anti-thymocyte globulin induction followed by maintenance tacrolimus and steroids for around three years. After intestinal transplantation, graft-versus-host and host-versus-graft alloreactive T cell clones were followed in the graft, circulation and bone marrow using bulk TCR-beta CDR3 sequencing. Alloreactive clones were identified by sequencing pre-transplant mixed lymphocyte reaction products and comparing these products with unstimulated pre-transplant donor and recipient T cells. A cohort of about two dozen intestinal transplant recipients, including one retransplant, was enrolled, and 3 patients lacking pretransplant specimens were excluded. A peak of at least 4% donor T cells among recipient peripheral blood mononuclear cells was the definition used for donor T cell macrochimerism. Instead of going to the commercial service, samples from a few later patients were sequenced in-house on an Illumina MiSeq and processed with MiXCR.

Taken with the paper, the label for time point translates to: cells obtained before transplantation from donor or recipient. CD3+CD4+ and CD3+CD8+ populations were FACS-sorted from unstimulated pre-transplant donor and recipient cells taken from spleen or lymph nodes. The study at large found these results: Early after transplant, peak levels of circulating GvH clones were found to be associated with declines in HvG clones. GvH clones were found in recipient bone marrow, and some of the GvH clones appeared earlier in ileal mucosa or blood, which is consistent with an intestinal mucosal origin. Patients with donor T cell macrochimerism had high GvH to HvG T cell clonal ratios in their allografts. Conclusions were limited by the relatively low number and heterogeneity of intestinal transplant patients.

Libraries were prepared through the immunoSEQ multiplex PCR assay. For most patients, genomic DNA was isolated with the Qiagen DNeasy Blood and Tissue Kit and sent frozen to Adaptive Biotechnologies for TCR sequencing. For most patients, genomic DNA was subjected to high-throughput TCR-beta CDR3 sequencing by Adaptive Biotechnologies. The authors' analysis ran thus. TCR sequencing data were retrieved from Adaptive's ImmunoSEQ software for 15 to 20 patients, whereas a few other patients were processed with MiXCR and VDJtools. To correct CD4 versus CD8 sorting errors, sequences present in both subsets at a frequency ratio below 5:1 were removed. CDR3 nucleotide sequences shared by donor and recipient were removed because the origin of these sequences could not be assigned. To count as alloreactive, a clone needed at least 2-fold expansion over unstimulated cells and a minimum CFSE-low frequency of 0.002% (template counts) or 0.001% (read counts). Clones detected in sequenced pre-transplant spleen, lymph node, or MLR CFSE-low populations of the donor or recipient were defined as mappable. The cumulative frequency of alloreactive clones was calculated as a percentage of all sequences, weighted by copy number. TCRdb holds this immuneACCESS table with in-frame rearrangements only. Some clones are missing; in checked studies, unresolved V genes explain under half, and the rest has no known cause. The V and J calls and clone size come from that table; D and trimming were worked out from the DNA. The table for this sample lists more than 80,000 clones; less than 90% of them were counted only once. The ten largest account for approximately 0.28% of the sample.

The sequenced sample was unstimulated CD4+ T cells sorted from spleen or lymph node cells, obtained before transplant. The sequence was obtained from a human donor who was the organ donor for an intestinal transplant.

The CDR3 has the sequence CASSLGRVRDRENNSPLHF. The bases read TGTGCCAGCAGCTTAGGTCGGGTCAGGGACAGAGAAAATAATTCACCCCTCCACTTT. The chain employs TRBV7-9 and TRBJ1-6; a stretch of 7 junction bases matches TRBD1. From the cysteine up to the phenylalanine, the CDR3 has a length of 19 residues. Solely the CDR3 DNA is kept, with 57 bases framed from the first base. The V end gives up 1 base and the J end 5 bases, leaving 14 bases in the junction not matched to a gene. The germline V gene encodes CDR1 SEHNR and CDR2 FQNEAQ (reference sequence).